This is a list of T cell receptor beta chains from one sample in a study of T cells in localized non-small cell lung cancer. This table comes from immunoSEQ multiplex PCR, and its TCRdb copy is limited to in-frame clones, with some not included. The sample yields some 50,000 clones, around nine tenths seen once. The input for sequencing was PBMCs, taken before any cancer treatment. The receptors originated from a female donor with stage II lung adenocarcinoma. The CDR3 runs from the conserved cysteine through the conserved F or W. A D gene is named only where the DNA matches it firmly. Size values are once, few and many counts, or a class for expanded clones, and some rows have none.

clone_size,j_call,v_call,d_call,cdr3_nt,cdr3_aa
NA,TRBJ1-2,TRBV9,TRBD1,TGTGCCAGCAGCGCCTGGACAGGGGGGTATCATGGCTACACCTTC,CASSAWTGGYHGYTF
NA,TRBJ1-2,TRBV4-1,NA,TGCGCCAGCAGCCAAGACCCGGGGACGGGCTATGGCTACACCTTC,CASSQDPGTGYGYTF
NA,TRBJ2-2,TRBV4-2,TRBD2,TGTGCCAGCAGCCAAGTCTTCGAACTAGCGGGGGGTAGCACCGGGGAGCTGTTTTTT,CASSQVFELAGGSTGELFF
NA,TRBJ1-1,TRBV18,TRBD1,TGTGCCAGCTCACCGGACAGGGGGATGAACACTGAAGCTTTCTTT,CASSPDRGMNTEAFF
NA,TRBJ1-1,TRBV27,NA,TGTGCCAGCAGTTGGCGGGACATGAACACTGAAGCTTTCTTT,CASSWRDMNTEAFF
NA,TRBJ2-7,TRBV5-6,NA,TGTGCCAGCAGCTTGTTCGGCGGCTCCTACGAGCAGTACTTC,CASSLFGGSYEQYF
once,TRBJ1-2,TRBV29-1,TRBD1,TGCAGCGTCTTGTCCGACCTAAGGACAGGGACCGGCTACACCTTC,CSVLSDLRTGTGYTF
once,TRBJ1-4,TRBV7-9,TRBD1,TGTGCCAGCAGCCGGGACAGGGGGCGAGAAAAACTGTTTTTT,CASSRDRGREKLFF
NA,TRBJ1-1,TRBV5-1,NA,TGCGCCAGCAGCTTAGAGGCCCCGAACACTGAAGCTTTCTTT,CASSLEAPNTEAFF
NA,TRBJ1-5,TRBV11-2,TRBD1,TGTGCCAGCAGCCCCGACAGGGGGGATCAGCCCCAGCATTTT,CASSPDRGDQPQHF
NA,TRBJ1-1,TRBV19,NA,TGTGCCAGTAAGTTTTTCAGCGCCAACCTAGAAGCTTTCTTT,CASKFFSANLEAFF
NA,TRBJ1-2,TRBV6-4,NA,TGTGCCAGCAGTCCGAGCGGGTCCCCCTATGGCTACACCTTC,CASSPSGSPYGYTF
NA,TRBJ2-5,TRBV2,NA,TGTGCCAGCAGTAAAGGTGGGGGGCCGGGTGAGACCCAGTACTTC,CASSKGGGPGETQYF
NA,TRBJ1-5,TRBV6-4,NA,TGTGCCAGCAGCCCGGAGAGTCTCTCGCAGCCCCAGCATTTT,CASSPESLSQPQHF
NA,TRBJ1-5,TRBV6-1,NA,TGTGCCAGCCTAGGGGGGGCCGAGAGCAATCAGCCCCAGCATTTT,CASLGGAESNQPQHF
NA,TRBJ1-2,TRBV19,NA,TGTGCCAGCGCGGCCGGACAGAGAACTAACTATGGCTACACCTTC,CASAAGQRTNYGYTF
NA,TRBJ1-3,TRBV2,TRBD1,TGTGCCAGCAGTAGGGACAGGTCCTCTGGAAACACCATATATTTT,CASSRDRSSGNTIYF
NA,TRBJ2-1,TRBV4-1,TRBD2,TGCGCCAGCAGCCAAGACTCGGGCGGGGGGGTTTACAATGAGCAGTTCTTC,CASSQDSGGGVYNEQFF
NA,TRBJ1-1,TRBV19,NA,TGTGCCAGTAGTATAGATAGAAGACGGTCGGCTGAAGCTTTCTTT,CASSIDRRRSAEAFF
NA,TRBJ2-1,TRBV7-6,TRBD1,TGTGCCAGCAGCTTAGGGGCACAGGGGGAAGGGCAGTTCTTC,CASSLGAQGEGQFF
NA,TRBJ1-4,TRBV7-9,NA,TGTGCCAGCAGCTTACCAAGAACTAATGAAAAACTGTTTTTT,CASSLPRTNEKLFF
NA,TRBJ1-5,TRBV7-9,NA,TGTGCCAGCAGCTTCGATCCCACTCAATTCCGGGAGATCCAGCATTTT,CASSFDPTQFREIQHF
NA,TRBJ2-2,TRBV5-4,NA,TGTGCCAGCAGCCCCATCGGGGTCGGGGAGCTGTTTTTT,CASSPIGVGELFF
NA,TRBJ2-6,TRBV18,NA,TGTGCCAGCTCACCCCAGACAGCGAGCTCTGGGGCCAACGTCCTGACTTTC,CASSPQTASSGANVLTF
NA,TRBJ1-3,TRBV5-4,NA,TGTGCCAGCAGCACCCAGGGCGCGGGCTCTGGAAACACCATATATTTT,CASSTQGAGSGNTIYF
NA,TRBJ1-1,TRBV29-1,TRBD1,TGCAGCGTGACTCGAACAGGGGGAAACACTGAAGCTTTCTTT,CSVTRTGGNTEAFF
NA,TRBJ2-1,TRBV15,NA,TGTGCCACCAGCAGATTCCGGGACGAGAACAATGAGCAGTTCTTC,CATSRFRDENNEQFF
once,TRBJ2-7,TRBV7-2,NA,TGTGCCAGCAGCTCCGGACCCTCCTACGAGCAGTACTTC,CASSSGPSYEQYF
NA,TRBJ1-2,TRBV18,NA,TGTGCCAGCTCACCGATTGCGGACACAGGCTACACCTTC,CASSPIADTGYTF
NA,TRBJ1-1,TRBV18,NA,TGTGCCAGCTCATATGCGGACACTGAAGCTTTCTTT,CASSYADTEAFF
NA,TRBJ1-1,TRBV7-9,TRBD1,TGTGCCAGCAGCTGGGAGGGACAGGGGAACACTGAAGCTTTCTTT,CASSWEGQGNTEAFF
few,TRBJ2-2,TRBV7-3,TRBD2,TGTGCCAGCAACCCCGGGGGGAGCGGGGAGCTGTTTTTT,CASNPGGSGELFF
NA,TRBJ1-2,TRBV28,NA,TGTGCCAGCAGTTCAGGACAGCAGGATGGCTACACCTTC,CASSSGQQDGYTF
NA,TRBJ2-7,TRBV19,TRBD1,TGTGCCAGTAGCAGGACAGGGTCCTACGAGCAGTACTTC,CASSRTGSYEQYF
NA,TRBJ1-2,TRBV5-1,TRBD1,TGCGCCAGCAGCCAAACGGGACAGGAAAACTATGGCTACACCTTC,CASSQTGQENYGYTF
NA,TRBJ2-5,TRBV25-1,NA,TGTGCCAGCAGTGAATATTCGGGAGAGACCCAGTACTTC,CASSEYSGETQYF